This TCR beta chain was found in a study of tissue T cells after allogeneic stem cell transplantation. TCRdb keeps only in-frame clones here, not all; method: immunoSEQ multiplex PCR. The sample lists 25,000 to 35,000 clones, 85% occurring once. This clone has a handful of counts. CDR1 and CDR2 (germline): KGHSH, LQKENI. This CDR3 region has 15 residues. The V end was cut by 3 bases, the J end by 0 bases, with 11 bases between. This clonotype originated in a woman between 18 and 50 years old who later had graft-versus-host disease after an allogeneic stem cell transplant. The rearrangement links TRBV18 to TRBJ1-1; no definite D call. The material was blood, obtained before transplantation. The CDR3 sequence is CASSPSTSMNTEAFF. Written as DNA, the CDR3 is TGTGCCAGCTCACCTTCGACAAGCATGAACACTGAAGCTTTCTTT.